This T cell receptor (beta chain) was documented in a study of shared clonotypes between healthy human individuals. Clones were read by immunoSEQ multiplex PCR, and TCRdb kept only the in-frame ones, dropping some. This sample yields approximately 1.9 million clones, of which just over 90% are seen a single time; more than 1.5% belongs to the top ten. Study-wide results and limits: Naive CD4 clonotypes overlapped across a handful of donors at roughly 5.1%.

Turning to this clone: Its antigen is still unknown.

Terminally differentiated effector memory CD45RA+ cells were excluded from the naive CD8 cells, which were CD45RO-negative and positively selected for CCR7. CDR1 and CDR2 from the germline V gene are SGHDN and FVKESK. The CDR3 is 18 amino acids. Trimming pared 0 bases from V and 2 bases from J, leaving 20 bases between. The specimen sequenced was naive CD8+ T cells from PBMCs. The chain joins TRBV14 to TRBJ2-7; TRBD1 might be the D (5 bases). This sequence was found in a man aged 18 to 29 in good health. Some clones in this sample may be carry-over from other donors' samples. This CDR3 reads CASSQDITDKKPTYEQYF. As DNA, the CDR3 is TGTGCCAGCAGCCAAGATATCACGGACAAGAAACCAACCTACGAGCAGTACTTC.